This T cell receptor beta chain was documented in a study of T cells in Graves' hyperthyroidism and ophthalmopathy. Concerning this clonotype itself: Its antigen remains unknown.

Study results and limitations: Blood also carried most thyroid clonotypes expanded above 0.001.

V lost 10 bases to trimming and J lost 9 bases, with 14 bases between them. Germline-derived CDR1 and CDR2 are SGHRS and YFSETQ. This CDR3 spans 11 amino acids. The study left out patients who had uncontrolled infection, other autoimmune disease, pregnancy or lactation. Researchers amplified the TCR beta CDR3 regions from RNA transcripts. In the first-round RT-PCR of the TCR CDR3, the HTBI primer set was used. One entry per CDR3 protein results from TCRdb running MiXCR on the multiplex PCR reads. Of approximately 370,000 distinct CDR3 sequences in the sample, roughly 15% are singletons; the top ten hold 34%.

The sample consisted of blood. This receptor was identified in a woman in her thirties with Graves' hyperthyroidism that later progressed to Graves' ophthalmopathy. V gene TRBV5-1 combines with J gene TRBJ2-1; possibly TRBD1 or TRBD2 for D (6 bases each). The CDR3 nucleotides read TGCGCCGTAAAAGAGGGGGGTGAGCAGTTCTTC. This gives the protein CAVKEGGEQFF.